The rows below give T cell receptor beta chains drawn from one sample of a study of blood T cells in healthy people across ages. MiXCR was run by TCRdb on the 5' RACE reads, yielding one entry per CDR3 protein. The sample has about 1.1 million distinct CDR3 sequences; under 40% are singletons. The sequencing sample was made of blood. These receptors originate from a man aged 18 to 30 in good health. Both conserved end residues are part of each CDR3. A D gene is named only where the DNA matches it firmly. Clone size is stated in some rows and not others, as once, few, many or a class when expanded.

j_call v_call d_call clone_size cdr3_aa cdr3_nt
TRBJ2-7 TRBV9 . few CASSVSAARPYEQYF TGTGCCAGCAGCGTTTCGGCCGCCAGACCCTACGAGCAGTACTTC
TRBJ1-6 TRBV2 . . CASTRGGAGSPLHF TGTGCCAGCACCCGAGGGGGGGCGGGATCACCCCTCCACTTT
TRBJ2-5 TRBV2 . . CASRTEGGSYNEQYF TGTGCCAGCAGAACAGAAGGGGGTTCCTACAATGAGCAGTACTTC
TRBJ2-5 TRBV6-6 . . CAGSYGGEQGTQYF TGTGCCGGCAGTTACGGAGGGGAGCAAGGGACCCAGTACTTC
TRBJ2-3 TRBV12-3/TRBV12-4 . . CATVTDTQYF TGTGCCACCGTAACAGATACGCAGTATTTT
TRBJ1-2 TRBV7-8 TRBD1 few CASSLRTGLLNYGYTF TGTGCCAGCAGCTTACGGACAGGGCTCCTCAACTATGGCTACACCTTC
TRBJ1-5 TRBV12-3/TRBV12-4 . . CASSSFGQFNQPQHF TGTGCCAGCAGTTCTTTTGGACAGTTCAATCAGCCCCAGCATTTT
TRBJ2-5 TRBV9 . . CASSVVGDGEQYF TGTGCCAGCAGCGTAGTAGGGGATGGGGAGCAGTACTTC
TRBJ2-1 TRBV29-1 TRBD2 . CSVGGLGYNEQFF TGCAGCGTTGGGGGACTAGGCTACAATGAGCAGTTCTTC
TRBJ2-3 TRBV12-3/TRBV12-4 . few CASSSPPPQGLSGDNPRDTQYF TGTGCCAGCAGCTCTCCCCCTCCCCAGGGGTTGAGCGGGGACAACCCCCGTGATACGCAGTATTTT
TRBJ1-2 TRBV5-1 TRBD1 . CASSLQTGGDGYTF TGCGCCAGCAGCTTACAGACAGGGGGCGATGGCTACACCTTC
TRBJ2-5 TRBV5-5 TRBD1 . CASSLTGGRGETQYF TGTGCCAGCAGCCTTACAGGGGGTCGTGGAGAGACCCAGTACTTC
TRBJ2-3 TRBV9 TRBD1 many CASSAGQGGTDTQYF TGTGCCAGCAGCGCAGGACAGGGAGGCACAGATACGCAGTATTTT
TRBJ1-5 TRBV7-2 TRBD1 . CASSLVGAGGYNQPQHF TGTGCCAGCAGCTTAGTCGGCGCAGGGGGTTACAATCAGCCCCAGCATTTT
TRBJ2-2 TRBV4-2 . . CASSQGQATTGELFF TGTGCCAGCAGCCAAGGGCAGGCAACCACCGGGGAGCTGTTTTTT
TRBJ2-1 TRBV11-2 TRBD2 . CASSFLAGPYNEQFF TGTGCCAGCAGCTTCTTAGCGGGGCCCTACAATGAGCAGTTCTTC
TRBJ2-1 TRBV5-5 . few CASSFSGESYNEQFF TGTGCCAGCAGCTTCTCGGGGGAGTCCTACAATGAGCAGTTCTTC
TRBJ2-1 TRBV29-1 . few CSEWTASSYNEQFF TGCAGCGAATGGACCGCGAGCTCCTACAATGAGCAGTTCTTC
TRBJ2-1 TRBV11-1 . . CASSLGRTGCNEQFF TGTGCCAGCAGCTTAGGTCGGACTGGCTGCAATGAGCAGTTCTTC
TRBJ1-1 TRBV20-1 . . CSARERGPGWNTEAFF TGCAGTGCTAGAGAACGGGGTCCAGGGTGGAACACTGAAGCTTTCTTT
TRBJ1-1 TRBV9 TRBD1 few CASSGGTGLNEAFF TGTGCCAGCAGCGGCGGGACAGGACTAAATGAAGCTTTCTTT
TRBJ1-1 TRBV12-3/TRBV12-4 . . CASSFDRQAEAFF TGTGCCAGCAGTTTTGACCGACAGGCTGAAGCTTTCTTT
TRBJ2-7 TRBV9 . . CASSVDGGGTYEQYF TGTGCCAGCAGCGTAGACGGGGGAGGTACCTACGAGCAGTACTTC
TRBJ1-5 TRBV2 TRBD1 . CASKETGVNQPQHF TGTGCCAGCAAAGAGACAGGGGTCAATCAGCCCCAGCATTTT
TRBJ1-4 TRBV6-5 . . CASSTSTGSEKLFF TGTGCCAGCAGTACAAGCACAGGTAGTGAAAAACTGTTTTTT
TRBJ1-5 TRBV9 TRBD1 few CASSKTGEDQPQHF TGTGCCAGCAGCAAGACAGGGGAGGATCAGCCCCAGCATTTT
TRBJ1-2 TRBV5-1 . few CASSLMDTYYGYTF TGCGCCAGCAGCCTAATGGACACTTACTATGGCTACACCTTC
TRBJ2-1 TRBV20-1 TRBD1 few CSATMTGSSYNEQFF TGCAGTGCCACCATGACAGGGAGCTCCTACAATGAGCAGTTCTTC
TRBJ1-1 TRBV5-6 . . CASSLGVTVEAFF TGTGCCAGCAGCTTGGGGGTGACAGTAGAAGCTTTCTTT
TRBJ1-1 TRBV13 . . CASSFGGGYTEAFF TGTGCCAGCAGCTTCGGGGGGGGGTACACTGAAGCTTTCTTT
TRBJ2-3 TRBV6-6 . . CASSHPQGSRTDTQYF TGTGCCAGCAGCCACCCCCAGGGGTCGCGCACAGATACGCAGTATTTT
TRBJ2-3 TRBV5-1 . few CASSLSAPTDTQYF TGCGCCAGCAGCTTATCAGCTCCCACAGATACGCAGTATTTT
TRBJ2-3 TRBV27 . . CASSSGAGAKDTQYF TGTGCCAGCAGTTCAGGGGCGGGAGCAAAAGATACGCAGTATTTT
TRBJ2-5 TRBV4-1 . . CASSQEGQYQETQYF TGCGCCAGCAGCCAAGAAGGACAGTACCAAGAGACCCAGTACTTC
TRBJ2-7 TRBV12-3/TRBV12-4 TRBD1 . CASSLVYRGAEQYF TGTGCCAGCAGTTTAGTGTACAGGGGGGCCGAGCAGTACTTC
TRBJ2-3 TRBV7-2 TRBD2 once CASTPGTTADTQYF TGTGCCAGCACCCCCGGGACTACTGCAGATACGCAGTATTTT
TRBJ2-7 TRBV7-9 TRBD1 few CASSPKRGTGLNEQYF TGTGCCAGCAGCCCAAAAAGAGGGACAGGGCTCAACGAGCAGTACTTC
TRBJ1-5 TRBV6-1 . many CASSARASNQPQHF TGTGCCAGCAGTGCCAGGGCGAGCAATCAGCCCCAGCATTTT
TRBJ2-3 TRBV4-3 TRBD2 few CASSQDYSAGATSTQYF TGCGCCAGCAGCCAAGATTACTCAGCGGGGGCCACCAGTACGCAGTATTTT
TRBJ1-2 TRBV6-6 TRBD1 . CASSYDDRGGGYTF TGTGCCAGCAGTTACGACGACAGGGGCGGTGGCTACACCTTC
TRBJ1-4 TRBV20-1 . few CSAGGTQFF TGCAGTGCGGGCGGGACTCAGTTTTTT
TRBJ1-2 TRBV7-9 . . CASGPQGLNYGYTF TGTGCCAGCGGGCCACAGGGTTTGAACTATGGCTACACCTTC
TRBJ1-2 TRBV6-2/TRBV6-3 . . CASSYEGANYGYTF TGTGCCAGCAGTTACGAAGGAGCTAACTATGGCTACACCTTC
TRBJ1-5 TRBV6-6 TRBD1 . CASSPWTGTDSNQPQHF TGTGCCAGCAGTCCGTGGACCGGGACAGACAGCAATCAGCCCCAGCATTTT
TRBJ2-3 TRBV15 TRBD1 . CATSIPGQGASEYF TGTGCCACCAGTATACCGGGACAGGGGGCTTCAGAGTATTTT
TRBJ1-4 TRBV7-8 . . CASSAWDTNEKLFF TGTGCCAGCAGCGCCTGGGACACCAATGAAAAACTGTTTTTT